This TCR beta chain was recorded in a study of cytomegalovirus exposure and HLA in healthy donors. Study-wide results and caveats: Among TCR beta chains, those listed as cytomegalovirus-associated numbered under 200.

PCR employed 60 Vbeta and 13 Jbeta primers. Libraries were prepared by immunoSEQ multiplex PCR; TCRdb keeps only in-frame clonotypes and omits some of them. The sample totals about 210,000 clones. The CDR3 is 13 amino acids. V dropped 6 bases and J dropped 11; count of bases not matched to a gene: 11. Per germline, CDR1 MDHEN and CDR2 SYDVKM. As concerns this clone: As yet, its antigen is unknown.

Sequences were obtained from PBMCs. The genes are TRBV28 and TRBJ1-1; 8 bases line up with TRBD1. The clonotype originates from a woman in her twenties or thirties in good health and CMV-seropositive. This CDR3 reads CASSTDRVSTAFF. CDR3 nucleotide sequence: TGTGCCAGCAGCACGGACAGGGTTTCTACGGCTTTCTTT.